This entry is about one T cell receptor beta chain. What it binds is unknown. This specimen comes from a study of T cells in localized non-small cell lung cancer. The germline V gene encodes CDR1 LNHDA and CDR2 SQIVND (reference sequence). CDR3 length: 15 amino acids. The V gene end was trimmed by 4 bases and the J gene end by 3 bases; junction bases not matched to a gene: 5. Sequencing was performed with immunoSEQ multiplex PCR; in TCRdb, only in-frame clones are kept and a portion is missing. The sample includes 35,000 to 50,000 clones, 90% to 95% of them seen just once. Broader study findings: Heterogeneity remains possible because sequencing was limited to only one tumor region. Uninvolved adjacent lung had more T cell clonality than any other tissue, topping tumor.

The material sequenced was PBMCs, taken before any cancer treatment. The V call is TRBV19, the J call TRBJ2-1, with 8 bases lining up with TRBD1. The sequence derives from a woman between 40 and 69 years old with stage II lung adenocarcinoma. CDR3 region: CASSTGDRLYNEQFF. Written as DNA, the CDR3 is TGTGCCAGTAGTACCGGGGACAGGCTCTACAATGAGCAGTTCTTC.